This TCR beta chain was captured in a study of blood T cell repertoires in COVID-19. Background on the study: COVID-19 samples, acute and convalescent, were from the United States, Italy and Spain.

TCRdb's copy holds only in-frame clones and misses some; the assay was immunoSEQ multiplex PCR. The profile shows more than 200,000 clones, around 87% of them singletons. The CDR3 consists of 18 residues. CDR1 is MDHEN and CDR2 is SYDVKM in the germline V gene. V dropped 5 bases and J dropped 6; count of bases not matched to a gene: 17. The participants were between about 18 and 90 years old and came from some 23 US areas. Cohort 3 donors counted as recovered after two negative PCRs, clearance, or resolved symptoms. The sequence came from a woman aged 50 to 65 who had recovered from COVID-19. Specimen: PBMCs or T cells enriched from blood (not recorded which). The chain has TRBV28 and TRBJ1-5, with TRBD1 identical over 9 bases. The CDR3 protein is CASSIPGTGSGRGQPQHF. The CDR3 coding sequence is TGTGCCAGCAGTATACCCGGGACAGGGTCCGGGCGTGGTCAGCCCCAGCATTTT. Combining the CDR3 with reference TRBV28 and TRBJ1-5 gives the whole variable domain DVKVTQSSRYLVKRTGEKVFLECVQDMDHENMFWYRQDPGLGLRLIYFSYDVKMKEKGDIPEGYSVSREKKERFSLILESASTNQTSMYLCASSIPGTGSGRGQPQHFGDGTRLSIL.